Presented here are 9 T cell receptor beta chains from one specimen sequenced in a study of T cell responses to AZD1222 COVID-19 vaccine. Using immunoSEQ multiplex PCR, the repertoire was profiled, and TCRdb retains in-frame clones only, with some absent. Of about 160,000 clones in the sample, nearly 90% were seen once. The material sequenced was peripheral blood, taken on day 0 of AZD1222 vaccination. All receptors derive from an adult in good health.

This clone appeared many times. The DNA of the CDR3 is TGTGCTTTAGGTGGGGGCCGAAGCACTGAAGCTTTCTTT. Its translation: CALGGGRSTEAFF. The chain recombines TRBV7-9 with TRBJ1-1; D perhaps matches TRBD1 (6 bases). CDR3 length equals 13 residues. Germline CDR1 SEHNR, CDR2 FQNEAQ (reference sequence).

The V gene is TRBV5-1, the J gene TRBJ1-1; weak D call: TRBD1 (6 bases). Trimming removed 4 bases at V and 1 base at J, with 14 bases between. The germline V gene encodes CDR1 SGHRS and CDR2 YFSETQ. There are 15 residues in the CDR3. Here the CDR3 DNA reads TGCGCCAGCAGCCTACTAGGGGGGCAGAACACTGAAGCTTTCTTT. It yields the protein CASSLLGGQNTEAFF.

The gene calls are TRBV7-6 and TRBJ2-7; 10 bases map to TRBD2. The germline CDR1 and CDR2 sequences are SGHVS and FNYEAQ. CDR3 length: 15 residues. With 5 bases clipped from V and 6 bases from J, the junction kept 10 bases outside the gene matches. The CDR3, as DNA: TGTGCCAGCAGCGGCGGACTAGCGGCAGATTCCGAGCAGTACTTC. This encodes CASSGGLAADSEQYF.

J is TRBJ2-3 and V is TRBV12-3 or TRBV12-4; no reliable D call. The CDR3 consists of 13 residues. V was shortened by 3 bases and J by 0 bases, with 4 bases between the two germline ends. As DNA, the CDR3 is TGTGCCAGCAGTTTTTACAGCACAGATACGCAGTATTTT. Protein product: CASSFYSTDTQYF.

The V call is TRBV12-3 or TRBV12-4, the J call TRBJ2-7, with TRBD2 identical over 7 bases. The CDR3 length is 13 residues. Germline trimming cut 7 bases from V and 9 bases from J; bases unmatched to any gene: 12. The CDR3 loop is CASIPSGSGVQYF. The CDR3 DNA reads as TGTGCCAGCATCCCTAGCGGATCTGGGGTGCAGTACTTC.

V gene TRBV15 combines with J gene TRBJ2-1; no clear D. V lost 2 bases and J lost 9, with 20 bases in between. CDR3 length: 16 residues. From germline, CDR1 is LNHNV and CDR2 YYDKDF (reference sequence). The CDR3 protein is CATSRPPAPVGGEQFF. In DNA form, the CDR3 reads TGTGCCACCAGCAGACCCCCGGCTCCTGTTGGTGGTGAGCAGTTCTTC.

The chain joins TRBV6-7 to TRBJ1-5; D remains ambiguous. TRBV6-7 qualifies as an ORF whose function is uncertain. The CDR3 runs 13 residues. The V and J ends lost 5 bases and 11 bases respectively, with 16 bases between them. The DNA for the CDR3 is TGTGCCAGCAGTCTTAGACAAGGATCAGCCCAGCATTTT. Translating it yields CASSLRQGSAQHF.

The chain carries TRBV2 and TRBJ2-7, with 9 bases lining up with TRBD2. The CDR3 is 16 residues long. After removal of 3 bases from V and 5 bases from J, the junction contained 11 bases not matched to a gene. Germline-derived CDR1 and CDR2 are SNHLY and FYNNEI. DNA for the CDR3: TGTGCCAGCAGTGACCCGACGGGCGGGAGGGGTCACGAGCAGTACTTC. This sequence encodes CASSDPTGGRGHEQYF.

The chain has TRBV19 and TRBJ1-2, with 7 bases aligning to TRBD1. The germline gives CDR1 LNHDA, CDR2 SQIVND (reference sequence). The CDR3 contains 15 residues. Trimming removed 3 bases from V and 3 bases from J; junction bases left unmatched: 7. The CDR3, as DNA: TGTGCCAGTAGTATGGGGGGACAGACGTACTATGGCTACACCTTC. Amino acid sequence: CASSMGGQTYYGYTF.